This passage covers 14 T cell receptor beta chains from one sample sequenced in a study of blood T cell repertoires in COVID-19. Generated by immunoSEQ multiplex PCR, the TCRdb table keeps only in-frame clones and is missing some. The sample contains about 140,000 clones, around 81% of which appear only once. Sequencing was carried out using peripheral blood. The receptors originated from a human donor in a cohort sampled during active COVID-19.

The chain combines TRBV28 with TRBJ2-5, with TRBD1 matching 7 bases. J gave up 4 bases and V 3 bases, and 2 bases lay outside the gene matches. The germline gives CDR1 MDHEN, CDR2 SYDVKM. The CDR3 is 13 amino acids. The CDR3 here is CASSLTGPETQYF. The CDR3 DNA reads TGTGCCAGCAGTTTGACAGGGCCAGAGACCCAGTACTTC. The full variable domain, with the rest looked up from reference TRBV28 and TRBJ2-5, is DVKVTQSSRYLVKRTGEKVFLECVQDMDHENMFWYRQDPGLGLRLIYFSYDVKMKEKGDIPEGYSVSREKKERFSLILESASTNQTSMYLCASSLTGPETQYFGPGTRLLVL.

This chain links TRBV18 with TRBJ2-3, with TRBD2 matching 8 bases. The V gene end was trimmed by 1 base and the J gene end by 0 bases; junction bases not matched to a gene: 6. CDR1 KGHSH and CDR2 LQKENI come from the germline V gene. This CDR3 is 17 amino acids long. DNA for the CDR3: TGTGCCAGCTCACCACGGGCTAGCGGGTTGAGCACAGATACGCAGTATTTT. Its protein is CASSPRASGLSTDTQYF.

This clone has just a few counts. The gene calls are TRBV14 and TRBJ1-1; D possibly corresponds to TRBD1 (6 bases). The CDR3 has 13 residues. The V end lost 4 bases, the J end lost 4 bases, and 10 bases lay between the germline ends. Germline loops: CDR1 SGHDN, CDR2 FVKESK. CDR3 bases: TGTGCCAGCAGCCGGGGGGGGCGCACTGAAGCTTTCTTT. Protein product: CASSRGGRTEAFF. Supplemented by reference TRBV14 and TRBJ1-1, the full variable domain reads EAGVTQFPSHSVIEKGQTVTLRCDPISGHDNLYWYRRVMGKEIKFLLHFVKESKQDESGMPNNRFLAERTGGTYSTLKVQPAELEDSGVYFCASSRGGRTEAFFGQGTRLTVV.

The genes are TRBV11-2 and TRBJ2-7, with no clear D. This CDR3 comprises 11 residues. Trimming shortened V by 4 bases and J by 2 bases, and 3 bases separated the two germline ends. CDR1 and CDR2 from the germline V gene are SGHAT and FQNNGV. As DNA, the CDR3 is TGTGCCAGCAGCTCAGCCTACGAGCAGTACTTC. Its translation is CASSSAYEQYF.

V and J are TRBV20-1 and TRBJ1-1; no reliable D call. The V end was cut by 3 bases, the J end by 3 bases, with 11 bases between. Germline V lookup: CDR1 DFQATT, CDR2 SNEGSKA (reference sequence). The CDR3 is made up of 13 amino acids. The CDR3 region is CSASPGRDTEAFF. In nucleotides, the CDR3 is TGCAGTGCTAGTCCCGGGAGGGACACTGAAGCTTTCTTT.

The genes are TRBV7-3 and TRBJ2-1, with 13 bases identical to TRBD2. Per the germline V gene, CDR1 is SGHTA and CDR2 is FQGTGA. The CDR3 has 17 amino acids. V lost 5 bases to trimming and J lost 9 bases; unmatched junction nucleotides: 13. The CDR3: CASSPTSTRLAGGEQFF. As DNA, the CDR3 is TGTGCCAGCAGCCCAACCTCTACGAGACTAGCGGGAGGTGAGCAGTTCTTC.

J is TRBJ2-1 and V is TRBV19; 11 bases line up with TRBD2. The CDR3 consists of 15 residues. The germline gives CDR1 LNHDA, CDR2 SQIVND (reference sequence). V lost 5 bases, J lost 5 bases, and 5 bases stayed unmatched. CDR3 bases: TGTGCCAGTAGTCTGGGACTAGCGGCCCACAATGAGCAGTTCTTC. This translates into CASSLGLAAHNEQFF. The whole variable domain, remainder taken from reference TRBV19 and TRBJ2-1, is DGGITQSPKYLFRKEGQNVTLSCEQNLNHDAMYWYRQDPGQGLRLIYYSQIVNDFQKGDIAEGYSVSREKKESFPLTVTSAQKNPTAFYLCASSLGLAAHNEQFFGPGTRLTVL.

The chain is built from TRBV6-4 and TRBJ2-7; 14 bases are shared with TRBD2. Germline CDR1 and CDR2: MRHNA and SNTAGT. Trimming cost V 4 bases and J 6 bases; bases outside gene matches: 5. The CDR3 contains 15 residues. The CDR3 DNA reads TGTGCCAGCAGTGGAGGGACTAGCGGGAGTATCGAGCAGTACTTC. Amino acids: CASSGGTSGSIEQYF.

In this sample, this clone turned up a few times. This chain links TRBV9 with TRBJ1-2; possible D gene TRBD1, 6 bases. V shed 3 bases and J shed 4 bases, with 10 bases lying between them. CDR3 size: 13 residues. In germline, CDR1 is SGDLS, CDR2 YYNGEE. For the CDR3, the DNA is TGTGCCAGCAGCGAACAGGGTTCCTATGGCTACACCTTC. Protein sequence: CASSEQGSYGYTF.

This clone was detected only a few times. V is TRBV18 and J is TRBJ2-2, with D perhaps TRBD1 (6 bases). CDR1 is KGHSH, CDR2 LQKENI, per germline. The CDR3 is made up of 15 amino acids. V was trimmed by 4 bases and J by 1 base, leaving 10 bases between them. CDR3 coding DNA: TGTGCCAGCTCACGAAACAGGGAGAACACCGGGGAGCTGTTTTTT. Its translation is CASSRNRENTGELFF.

The chain uses TRBV9 and TRBJ1-2, with D tentatively TRBD1 (6 bases). This CDR3 contains 16 residues. Trimming pared 4 bases from V and 4 bases from J, leaving 20 bases between. Per germline, CDR1 SGDLS and CDR2 YYNGEE. Here the CDR3 DNA reads TGTGCCAGCAGCATGACGTCGGGGGGCGCGGCCTATGGCTACACCTTC. It encodes CASSMTSGGAAYGYTF.

V gene TRBV7-2 combines with J gene TRBJ1-1; the D gene is possibly TRBD1 (5 bases). This CDR3 contains 15 residues. With 1 base removed from V and 6 bases from J, the gap between germline ends came to 15 bases. Germline CDR1 SGHTA, CDR2 FQGNSA. CDR3 amino acids: CASSLVGHLLSEAFF. In DNA, the CDR3 is TGTGCCAGCAGCTTAGTAGGACACTTGCTGTCTGAAGCTTTCTTT. The variable domain in full, completed from reference TRBV7-2 and TRBJ1-1, reads GAGVSQSPSNKVTEKGKDVELRCDPISGHTALYWYRQSLGQGLEFLIYFQGNSAPDKSGLPSDRFSAERTGGSVSTLTIQRTQQEDSAVYLCASSLVGHLLSEAFFGQGTRLTVV.

This sequence joins TRBV19 and TRBJ2-3, with 14 bases identical to TRBD2. The ends lost 5 bases at V and 0 bases at J; junction bases unmatched: 7. CDR1 and CDR2 from the germline V gene are LNHDA and SQIVND (reference sequence). The CDR3 sequence is 18 residues long. CDR3 sequence: CASSGGTSGSPSTDTQYF. The CDR3 DNA sequence: TGTGCCAGTAGTGGGGGGACTAGCGGGAGCCCTAGCACAGATACGCAGTATTTT.

V and J are TRBV19 and TRBJ1-2; a weak D match, TRBD1 (6 bases). Per the germline V gene, CDR1 is LNHDA and CDR2 is SQIVND (reference sequence). The V and J ends lost 6 bases and 4 bases respectively, with 12 bases between them. The CDR3 contains 13 residues. CDR3 region: CASRTDSFYGYTF. Written as DNA, the CDR3 is TGTGCCAGTAGGACGGACAGCTTCTATGGCTACACCTTC.